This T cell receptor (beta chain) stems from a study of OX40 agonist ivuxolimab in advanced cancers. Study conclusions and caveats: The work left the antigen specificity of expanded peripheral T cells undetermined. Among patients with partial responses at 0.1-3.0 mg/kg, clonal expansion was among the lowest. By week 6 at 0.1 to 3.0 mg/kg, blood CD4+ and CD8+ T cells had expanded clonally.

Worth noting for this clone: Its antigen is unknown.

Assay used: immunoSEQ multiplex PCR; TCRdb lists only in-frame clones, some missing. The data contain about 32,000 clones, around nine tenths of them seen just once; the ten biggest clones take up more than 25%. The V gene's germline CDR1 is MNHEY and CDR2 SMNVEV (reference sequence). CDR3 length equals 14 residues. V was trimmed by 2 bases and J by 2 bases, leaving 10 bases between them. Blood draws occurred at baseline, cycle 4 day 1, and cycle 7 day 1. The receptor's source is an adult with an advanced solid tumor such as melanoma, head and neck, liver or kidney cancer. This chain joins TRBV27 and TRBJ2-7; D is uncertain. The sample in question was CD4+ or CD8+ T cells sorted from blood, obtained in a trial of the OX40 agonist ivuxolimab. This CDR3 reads CASSLRAVTYEQYF. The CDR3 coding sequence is TGTGCCAGCAGTTTACGGGCAGTTACCTACGAGCAGTACTTC.